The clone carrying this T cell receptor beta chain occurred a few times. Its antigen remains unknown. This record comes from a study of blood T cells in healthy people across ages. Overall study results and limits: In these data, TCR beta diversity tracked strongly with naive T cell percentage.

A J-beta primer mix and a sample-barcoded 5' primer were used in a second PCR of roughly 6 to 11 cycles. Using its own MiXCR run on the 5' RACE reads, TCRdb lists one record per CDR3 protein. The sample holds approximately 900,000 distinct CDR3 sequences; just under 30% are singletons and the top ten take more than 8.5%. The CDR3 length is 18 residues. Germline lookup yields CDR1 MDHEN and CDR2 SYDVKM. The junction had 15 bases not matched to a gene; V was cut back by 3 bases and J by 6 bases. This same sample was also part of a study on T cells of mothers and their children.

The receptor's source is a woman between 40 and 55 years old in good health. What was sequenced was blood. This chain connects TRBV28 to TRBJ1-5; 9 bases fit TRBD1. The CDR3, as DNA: TGTGCCAGCAGTTTTACTTCCGGGACAGGGAGACTGAGTCAGCCCCAGCATTTT. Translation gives CASSFTSGTGRLSQPQHF.